This TCR beta chain stems from a study of blood T cell repertoires in COVID-19. In the study overall: The cDNA or gDNA used as material had been derived from T cells, B-cell-depleted T cells, or PBMCs.

Clones were sequenced by immunoSEQ multiplex PCR, and TCRdb holds only the in-frame ones, with some missing. The data show roughly 200,000 clones, 80% to 85% seen once. The CDR3 is made up of 15 amino acids. The germline V gene has CDR1 SEHNR and CDR2 FQNEAQ (reference sequence). V shed 3 bases and J shed 0 bases, with 6 bases lying between them. This TCR derives from a woman of 80 years or more with COVID-19, enrolled during active disease. Sequenced: peripheral blood. The chain uses TRBV7-9 and TRBJ1-6; maybe TRBD1 (5 bases). The CDR3 sequence is CASSFDSSYNSPLHF. The CDR3 DNA is TGTGCCAGCAGCTTCGACAGCTCCTATAATTCACCCCTCCACTTT.